This T cell receptor beta chain is drawn from a study of T cell responses to AZD1222 COVID-19 vaccine. Study-wide points: Targets within unmutated variant regions were reportedly found for nearly half of spike-specific TCRs. There were repertoire samples only from the period after the peak T cell response. Just a handful of AZD1222 recipients were seropositive at baseline. Clonal diversity may have been underestimated, and the donors were mostly white British, with more females than males.

V lost 6 bases to trimming and J lost 6 bases; unmatched junction nucleotides: 7. Germline CDR1 reads KGHSH; CDR2 reads LQKENI. This CDR3 spans 13 amino acids. A word on this clone: No antigen is known for it.

Profiled with immunoSEQ multiplex PCR; TCRdb holds only in-frame clones, not every one. This table holds 40,000 to 45,000 clones, about 78% found once. This specimen consisted of peripheral blood, obtained on day 0 of AZD1222 vaccination. This chain connects TRBV18 to TRBJ1-2, with TRBD1 matching over 7 bases. The sequence came from an adult in good health. DNA of the CDR3: TGTGCCAGCTCGACTGGGACAGAGGATGGCTACACCTTC. Protein: CASSTGTEDGYTF.